Shown below are 31 T cell receptor beta chains from a single sample sequenced in a study of T cells in tuberculosis. Time point meaning: new active TB diagnosis, blood taken before or within 7 days of starting treatment. Generated by immunoSEQ multiplex PCR, the TCRdb table keeps only in-frame clones and is missing some. In the table there are around 40,000 clones, 94% of which are singletons. The sequenced sample was PBMCs, obtained at tuberculosis diagnosis. The receptors come from an adult with tuberculosis.

J is TRBJ1-6 and V is TRBV6-6; 10 bases line up with TRBD1. Trimming cost V 6 bases and J 10 bases; bases outside gene matches: 9. Germline CDR1 reads MNHNY; CDR2 reads SVGAGI (reference sequence). The CDR3 is 15 residues long. As DNA, the CDR3 is TGTGCCAGCAGCACCGGGACAGGGGTTGTATCACCCCTCCACTTT. This encodes CASSTGTGVVSPLHF.

This chain joins TRBV30 and TRBJ1-3; TRBD1 matches 10 bases. Per germline, CDR1 GTSNPN and CDR2 SVGIG (reference sequence). The CDR3 is 15 residues long. Germline trimming cut 3 bases from V and 2 bases from J; bases unmatched to any gene: 4. The CDR3 DNA is TGTGCCTGGAGGCGAGACAGGGGGCCTGGAAACACCATATATTTT. Its translation is CAWRRDRGPGNTIYF.

J is TRBJ1-4 and V is TRBV9, with TRBD1 as a possible D gene (5 bases). The CDR3 contains 15 residues. Trimming removed 4 bases at V and 7 bases at J, with 17 bases between. Germline lookup yields CDR1 SGDLS and CDR2 YYNGEE. The CDR3 loop reads CASSSPGGDGEKLFF. CDR3 coding DNA: TGTGCCAGCAGCTCCCCTGGGGGGGACGGTGAAAAACTGTTTTTT. The whole variable domain, remainder taken from reference TRBV9 and TRBJ1-4, is DSGVTQTPKHLITATGQRVTLRCSPRSGDLSVYWYQQSLDQGLQFLIQYYNGEERAKGNILERFSAQQFPDLHSELNLSSLELGDSALYFCASSSPGGDGEKLFFGSGTQLSVL.

The chain recombines TRBV19 with TRBJ2-6; TRBD2 aligns across 7 bases. The CDR3 consists of 17 residues. CDR1 is LNHDA, CDR2 SQIVND, per germline (reference sequence). V trimming: 5 bases; J trimming: 2 bases; junction bases outside the gene matches: 9. In DNA, the CDR3 is TGTGCCAGTAGTGTCCATACCCGGGGGGCTGGGGCCAACGTCCTGACTTTC. It encodes CASSVHTRGAGANVLTF.

A single count supports this clone. The V and J genes are TRBV10-3 and TRBJ1-1, with unresolved D. CDR1 and CDR2 from the germline V gene are ENHRY and SYGVKD. The ends were cut back, 4 bases at V and 5 bases at J, with 14 bases in the middle. The CDR3 sequence is 14 residues long. The CDR3 sequence is CAISAVQAQTEAFF. The CDR3 DNA reads TGTGCCATCAGTGCAGTGCAGGCTCAGACTGAAGCTTTCTTT.

The V and J genes are TRBV7-9 and TRBJ1-5; 9 bases match TRBD1. The length of the CDR3 is 16 residues. V trimming: 2 bases; J trimming: 6 bases; junction bases outside the gene matches: 8. The germline gives CDR1 SEHNR, CDR2 FQNEAQ (reference sequence). The CDR3 bases are TGTGCCAGCAGCTTATTCGTAGGGACAGGGAGTCAGCCCCAGCATTTT. Amino acid sequence: CASSLFVGTGSQPQHF.

J is TRBJ2-7 and V is TRBV28; D uncertain. Trimming cost V 8 bases and J 4 bases, with 12 bases left between them. The CDR3 sequence is 12 residues long. Per germline, CDR1 MDHEN and CDR2 SYDVKM. In nucleotides, the CDR3 is TGTGCCAGCCGAGAGTTTGAGTACGAGCAGTACTTC. Its protein product is CASREFEYEQYF.

In nucleotides, the CDR3 is TGTGCCAGCAGCCATCGGCTAGCGGAGCCCTACAATGAGCAGTTCTTC. It is translated as CASSHRLAEPYNEQFF. The rearrangement uses TRBV9 and TRBJ2-1, with TRBD2 matching over 7 bases. With 4 bases clipped from V and 2 bases from J, the junction kept 9 bases outside the gene matches. The germline CDR1 and CDR2 sequences are SGDLS and YYNGEE. The CDR3 has 16 residues.

The V call is TRBV6-4, the J call TRBJ1-1; 8 positions match TRBD1. This CDR3 region has 14 residues. The trim removed 6 bases at V and 2 bases at J, leaving 5 bases unmatched. Germline V gene sequence: CDR1 MRHNA, CDR2 SNTAGT. The CDR3 spells CASRETGDNTEAFF. CDR3 sequence (DNA): TGTGCCAGCAGAGAGACAGGGGATAACACTGAAGCTTTCTTT.

The chain recombines TRBV30 with TRBJ2-5, with 8 bases aligning to TRBD2. The CDR3 extends over 17 amino acids. The V and J ends lost 2 bases and 4 bases, in that order; junction bases with no gene match: 15. Germline V gene lookup returns CDR1 GTSNPN and CDR2 SVGIG (reference sequence). The DNA of the CDR3 is TGTGCCTGGAGTCCTAGGCTACTAGCGGTGTTGGGAGAGACCCAGTACTTC. This sequence encodes CAWSPRLLAVLGETQYF.

The chain links TRBV6-1 to TRBJ1-2; 7 bases match TRBD1. Germline loops: CDR1 MNHNS, CDR2 SASEGT. This CDR3 region has 19 residues. V trimming: 1 base; J trimming: 5 bases; junction bases outside the gene matches: 19. CDR3 protein: CASSEVARGTRQGEYGYTF. Written as DNA, the CDR3 is TGTGCCAGCAGTGAAGTCGCCCGAGGTACGAGACAGGGAGAATATGGCTACACCTTC.

The gene calls are TRBV4-3 and TRBJ2-7, with a weak D call TRBD1 (6 bases). CDR1 and CDR2 (germline): LGHNA, YSLEER. This CDR3 has 16 amino acids. V lost 0 bases and J 2 bases, leaving 14 bases between the germline ends. Here the CDR3 reads CASSQDSTGKTYEQYF. CDR3 in DNA: TGCGCCAGCAGCCAAGATTCGACAGGTAAAACCTACGAGCAGTACTTC.

This chain links TRBV27 with TRBJ1-6; 8 bases are a match to TRBD1. The CDR3 loop spans 16 amino acids. With 0 bases clipped from V and 9 bases from J, the junction kept 7 bases outside the gene matches. CDR1 and CDR2 from the germline V gene are MNHEY and SMNVEV (reference sequence). Here the CDR3 reads CASSLSARGRFSPLHF. CDR3 DNA: TGTGCCAGCAGTTTATCGGCCAGGGGGCGTTTTTCACCCCTCCACTTT.

The gene calls are TRBV19 and TRBJ1-1; 9 positions match TRBD1. Losses at the gene ends were 6 bases for V and 4 bases for J; bases not matched to a gene: 6. CDR1 is LNHDA and CDR2 is SQIVND in the germline V gene (reference sequence). CDR3 length: 14 amino acids. This CDR3 reads CASSTGGLVTEAFF. The CDR3 region has the DNA TGTGCCAGTAGCACAGGGGGCCTGGTCACTGAAGCTTTCTTT.

V usage is TRBV18 and J usage is TRBJ2-7; 10 nucleotides line up with TRBD1. After removal of 3 bases from V and 3 bases from J, the junction contained 5 bases not matched to a gene. The V gene's germline CDR1 is KGHSH and CDR2 LQKENI. The CDR3 totals 15 residues. This CDR3 is CASSPSGTGVYEQYF. In DNA, the CDR3 is TGTGCCAGCTCACCGTCCGGGACAGGGGTCTACGAGCAGTACTTC.

The chain combines TRBV7-3 with TRBJ1-1; a possible D gene is TRBD1 (5 bases). The CDR3 is 14 residues long. Germline values: CDR1 SGHTA, CDR2 FQGTGA. V lost 4 bases and J 3 bases, leaving 12 bases between the germline ends. CDR3 residues: CASSSVGADTEAFF. The CDR3 DNA reads TGTGCCAGCAGCTCGGTTGGGGCCGACACTGAAGCTTTCTTT.

The chain couples TRBV19 to TRBJ2-7; no clear D. CDR1 is LNHDA, CDR2 SQIVND, per germline (reference sequence). CDR3 length: 13 amino acids. The V end was cut by 3 bases, the J end by 5 bases, with 11 bases between. The CDR3 DNA follows: TGTGCCAGTAGTATTACGCTAGTAAACGAGCAGTACTTC. Amino acids: CASSITLVNEQYF.

In DNA form, the CDR3 reads TGTGCCAGCAGCGAGGACACATACTCTGGAAACACCATATATTTT. It specifies CASSEDTYSGNTIYF. The V call is TRBV9, the J call TRBJ1-3, with D possibly being TRBD1 (5 bases). Germline lookup yields CDR1 SGDLS and CDR2 YYNGEE. This CDR3 comprises 15 residues. The germline V and J ends were trimmed by 3 bases and 0 bases, with 10 bases remaining between them.

This clone was detected once. The gene calls are TRBV9 and TRBJ2-2; 8 nucleotides match TRBD2. The V gene end was trimmed by 4 bases and the J gene end by 6 bases; junction bases not matched to a gene: 8. This CDR3 region has 15 residues. Germline V gene sequence: CDR1 SGDLS, CDR2 YYNGEE. The CDR3 bases are TGTGCCAGCAGCTCACGGGGGGGCGGCCCCGGGGAGCTGTTTTTT. Its protein product is CASSSRGGGPGELFF. The variable domain in full, completed from reference TRBV9 and TRBJ2-2, reads DSGVTQTPKHLITATGQRVTLRCSPRSGDLSVYWYQQSLDQGLQFLIQYYNGEERAKGNILERFSAQQFPDLHSELNLSSLELGDSALYFCASSSRGGGPGELFFGEGSRLTVL.

V and J are TRBV5-5 and TRBJ2-7, with 9 bases aligning to TRBD1. This CDR3 is built from 15 residues. J gave up 7 bases and V 2 bases, and 10 bases lay outside the gene matches. Germline-derived CDR1 and CDR2 are SGHKS and YYEKEE (reference sequence). The CDR3 DNA sequence: TGTGCCAGCAGCTTTTCGTCACAGGGGGCGGGTGAGCAGTACTTC. This codes for CASSFSSQGAGEQYF.

The sample holds one count of this clone. V and J are TRBV11-2 and TRBJ2-7; possibly TRBD2 for D (5 bases). CDR3 length equals 14 residues. V lost 0 bases and J 3 bases, leaving 9 bases between the germline ends. Per germline, CDR1 SGHAT and CDR2 FQNNGV. CDR3: CASSLDGRVYEQYF. The CDR3, as DNA: TGTGCCAGCAGCTTAGACGGGCGGGTCTACGAGCAGTACTTC.

The chain recombines TRBV7-2 with TRBJ2-7; 11 nucleotides agree with TRBD2. The V gene end was trimmed by 4 bases and the J gene end by 1 base; junction bases not matched to a gene: 3. The germline V gene encodes CDR1 SGHTA and CDR2 FQGNSA. The CDR3 length is 15 residues. Here the CDR3 reads CASSSSGGLSYEQYF. DNA of the CDR3: TGTGCCAGCAGCTCTAGCGGGGGGTTGTCCTACGAGCAGTACTTC.

The chain employs TRBV5-8 and TRBJ1-6; 9 bases line up with TRBD1. V lost 3 bases, J lost 2 bases, and 6 bases stayed unmatched. CDR3 length equals 17 residues. Germline V gene sequence: CDR1 SGHTS, CDR2 YDEGEE. The CDR3: CASSSGQGGPYNSPLHF. CDR3 nucleotide sequence: TGTGCCAGCAGCTCGGGACAGGGAGGCCCCTATAATTCACCCCTCCACTTT.

This clone has a handful of counts. The chain couples TRBV5-1 to TRBJ1-6; 10 bases map to TRBD1. J gave up 6 bases and V 0 bases, and 6 bases lay outside the gene matches. The CDR3 runs to 17 residues. The germline V gene has CDR1 SGHRS and CDR2 YFSETQ. CDR3: CASSLEGTGALNSPLHF. The CDR3 nucleotides read TGCGCCAGCAGCTTGGAGGGGACAGGGGCACTTAATTCACCCCTCCACTTT.

DNA of the CDR3: TGCGCCAGCAGTCTTTCGGGACAGGGATACAATGAGCAGTTCTTC. This sequence encodes CASSLSGQGYNEQFF. The chain couples TRBV5-1 to TRBJ2-1, with 9 bases identical to TRBD1. The CDR3 runs 15 residues. Trimming at V came to 5 bases and at J to 4 bases, leaving 7 bases not matched to a gene. Germline assignment: CDR1 SGHRS and CDR2 YFSETQ.

This sequence joins TRBV7-7 and TRBJ2-1; D uncertain. This CDR3 comprises 15 residues. V dropped 5 bases and J dropped 8 bases, with 19 bases sitting between them. Looked up from germline, CDR1 is SSHAT and CDR2 is FNYEAQ (reference sequence). As DNA, the CDR3 is TGTGCCAGCAGCGCGGTCGGGTCGCGTAAAGATGAGCAGTTCTTC. Translating gives CASSAVGSRKDEQFF.

The chain combines TRBV18 with TRBJ1-1; the D is unclear. Germline V CDR1 and CDR2: KGHSH, LQKENI. V shed 5 bases and J shed 1 base, with 8 bases lying between them. This CDR3 comprises 13 residues. The DNA for the CDR3 is TGTGCCAGCTCAGCCCGAGGGAACACTGAAGCTTTCTTT. Residues: CASSARGNTEAFF.

The chain uses TRBV19 and TRBJ1-6; 8 bases fit TRBD1. J gave up 0 bases and V 6 bases, and 13 bases lay outside the gene matches. The CDR3 extends over 19 amino acids. Germline V lookup: CDR1 LNHDA, CDR2 SQIVND (reference sequence). Written as DNA, the CDR3 is TGTGCCAGTAGCCCCTCCCCCGGGACAGGCTTCTCCTATAATTCACCCCTCCACTTT. The encoded protein is CASSPSPGTGFSYNSPLHF.

This clone appeared once. The chain links TRBV5-4 to TRBJ2-5; D perhaps matches TRBD2 (5 bases). Germline CDR1 is SGHNT and CDR2 is YYREEE (reference sequence). The length of the CDR3 is 12 residues. V was trimmed by 4 bases and J by 7 bases, leaving 11 bases between them. As DNA, the CDR3 is TGTGCCAGCAGCACTCGCCGGGGGACCCAGTACTTC. It codes for CASSTRRGTQYF.

The chain couples TRBV5-1 to TRBJ2-7; 7 bases line up with TRBD1. Germline V gene data show CDR1 as SGHRS and CDR2 as YFSETQ. The CDR3 is 15 amino acids. J was trimmed by 3 bases and V by 0 bases; bases with no gene match: 6. CDR3 nucleotides: TGCGCCAGCAGCTTGGAGACAGGGACGTACTACGAGCAGTACTTC. It specifies CASSLETGTYYEQYF.

The chain uses TRBV28 and TRBJ2-7; 8 bases agree with TRBD1. The CDR3 has 13 amino acids. V lost 11 bases and J lost 3; bases outside the gene matches: 9. Germline CDR1 MDHEN, CDR2 SYDVKM. The CDR3 sequence: CAALSGQDYEQYF. The CDR3 nucleotides are TGTGCCGCCCTCTCGGGACAGGACTACGAGCAGTACTTC. Complete variable domain (other parts from reference TRBV28 and TRBJ2-7): DVKVTQSSRYLVKRTGEKVFLECVQDMDHENMFWYRQDPGLGLRLIYFSYDVKMKEKGDIPEGYSVSREKKERFSLILESASTNQTSMYLCAALSGQDYEQYFGPGTRLTVT.